The sequence of this T cell receptor (beta chain) was determined in a study of OX40 agonist ivuxolimab in advanced cancers. J was trimmed by 9 bases and V by 6 bases; bases with no gene match: 4. The CDR3 totals 10 residues. Germline values: CDR1 DFQATT, CDR2 SNEGSKA (reference sequence). Worth noting for this clone: No antigen is known for it.

Study-level points and caveats: Within 6 weeks, CD4+ and CD8+ blood T cells expanded clonally at 0.1 to 3.0 mg/kg.

The table came from immunoSEQ multiplex PCR; TCRdb's copy has only in-frame clones and leaves some out. The sample lists about 57,000 clones; 90% to 95% were seen once. The source of this sequence is an adult with an advanced solid tumor such as melanoma, head and neck, liver or kidney cancer. Sample: CD4+ or CD8+ T cells sorted from blood, taken in a trial of the OX40 agonist ivuxolimab. This chain links TRBV20-1 with TRBJ2-7; TRBD1 matches at 8 bases. The CDR3 loop reads CSAKTGAQYF. In nucleotides, the CDR3 is TGCAGTGCAAAGACAGGGGCGCAGTACTTC.